A selection of T cell receptor beta chains follows, all from one sample in a study of T cell responses to AZD1222 COVID-19 vaccine. Only in-frame clones appear in the TCRdb table, and some are missing; sequencing was by immunoSEQ multiplex PCR. The sample shows fewer than 150,000 clones, 70% to 90% of them seen only once. This material consisted of peripheral blood, taken 28 days after the second AZD1222 dose. These receptors originate from an adult who received the AZD1222 COVID-19 vaccine. Both conserved end residues are part of each CDR3. D genes are given only for firm matches. Size values are once, few and many counts, or a class for expanded clones, and some rows have none.

>12|-|TRBV28|few|TRBJ2-7
TGTGCCAGCGGGGAGTCCTCCTACGAGCAGTACTTC
CASGESSYEQYF
>15|-|TRBV19|once|TRBJ1-3
TGTGCCAGTAGTCCACCTCGAGGGCCTGGAAACACCATATATTTT
CASSPPRGPGNTIYF
>19|TRBD2|TRBV11-2|once|TRBJ2-5
TGTGCCAGCACCACGGGGGGGCCTAGCGGACGACGGTACCAAGAGACCCAGTACTTC
CASTTGGPSGRRYQETQYF
>14|-|TRBV9|-|TRBJ1-5
TGTGCCAGCAGCGTAGGAGGGGGCAATCAGCCCCAGCATTTT
CASSVGGGNQPQHF
>13|TRBD1|TRBV29-1|-|TRBJ1-1
TGCAGCGTTGAGGGGACAGCGAACACTGAAGCTTTCTTT
CSVEGTANTEAFF
>16|TRBD1|TRBV7-2|-|TRBJ2-2
TGTGCCAGCAGCTCAAATTCGGGACAGGGGTATCGGGAGCTGTTTTTT
CASSSNSGQGYRELFF
>15|TRBD2|TRBV5-6|-|TRBJ2-7
TGTGCCAGCAGCTTGGGACTAGCGGACGCCTACGAGCAGTACTTC
CASSLGLADAYEQYF
>16|-|TRBV5-1|-|TRBJ1-2
TGCGCCAGCAGCTTGGGAGGAGGGAGTCCTAACTATGGCTACACCTTC
CASSLGGGSPNYGYTF
>13|TRBD1|TRBV6-5|-|TRBJ1-2
TGTGCCAGCAGTTATTCGACAGGGCTTGGCTACACCTTC
CASSYSTGLGYTF
>17|-|TRBV19|-|TRBJ2-2
TGTGCCAGTAGTATATTCTCTCGGCAGGGGAACCCCGGGGAGCTGTTTTTT
CASSIFSRQGNPGELFF
>14|-|TRBV4-3|once|TRBJ2-3
TGCGCCAGCAGCCAAGAGGACACCCATGGCACGCAGTATTTT
CASSQEDTHGTQYF
>15|-|TRBV7-8|-|TRBJ1-2
TGTGCCAGCAGCTTAGTGGGGGGGGCGATGGGAGGCTACACCTTC
CASSLVGGAMGGYTF
>15|-|TRBV3-1/TRBV3-2|-|TRBJ2-5
TGTGCCAGCAGCCAAGATATAGGGCTTGGGGAGACCCAGTACTTC
CASSQDIGLGETQYF
>14|-|TRBV2|once|TRBJ2-5
TGTGCCAGCAGTGAAGCAAAGAGAGGGGGGACCCAGTACTTC
CASSEAKRGGTQYF
>14|TRBD1|TRBV28|-|TRBJ1-4
TGTGCCAGCAGGTCTAGACAGGGGACGGGAAAACTGTTTTTT
CASRSRQGTGKLFF
>16|-|TRBV11-2|-|TRBJ1-6
TGTGCCAGCACCCCCGGAGGGTCGCCGGCGGATTCACCCCTCCACTTT
CASTPGGSPADSPLHF
>14|TRBD1|TRBV30|-|TRBJ1-5
TGTGCCTGGAGCGCGGGACAGATAAATCAGCCCCAGCATTTT
CAWSAGQINQPQHF
>10|-|TRBV7-9|-|TRBJ1-3
TGTGCCAGCAGCGGAAACACCATATATTTT
CASSGNTIYF
>15|-|TRBV5-1|-|TRBJ2-5
TGCGCCAGCAGCGCCCAGCAGGGTTTACAAGAGACCCAGTACTTC
CASSAQQGLQETQYF
>15|-|TRBV6-5|-|TRBJ2-7
TGTGCCAGCAGTTACTCGATCGGCAGTCCCTACGAGCAGTACTTC
CASSYSIGSPYEQYF
>15|-|TRBV7-9|-|TRBJ2-1
TGTGCCAGCAGCAAGGGGCTTAGACCCTACAATGAGCAGTTCTTC
CASSKGLRPYNEQFF
>18|TRBD2|TRBV14|-|TRBJ2-7
TGTGCCAGCAGCCAATCCCCCAGACTAGCGGGGGAATCCTACGAGCAGTACTTC
CASSQSPRLAGESYEQYF
>14|-|TRBV25-1|-|TRBJ2-7
TGTGCCAGCAGTGACCCGAATATAGCCTACGAGCAGTACTTC
CASSDPNIAYEQYF
>13|-|TRBV5-6|-|TRBJ1-2
TGTGCCAGCAGCTTGGAGGGTAACTATGGCTACACCTTC
CASSLEGNYGYTF
>13|-|TRBV3-1/TRBV3-2|-|TRBJ2-2
TGTGCCAGCAGTCAACAATGGACCGGGGAGCTGTTTTTT
CASSQQWTGELFF
>14|TRBD2|TRBV10-2|-|TRBJ2-1
TGCGCCAGCAGTGGCGGGAGCTCCTACAATGAGCAGTTCTTC
CASSGGSSYNEQFF
>16|TRBD1|TRBV5-1|-|TRBJ1-1
TGCGCCAGCAGCTTGTTGCCGGGACAGTTGAACACTGAAGCTTTCTTT
CASSLLPGQLNTEAFF
>14|TRBD1|TRBV5-6|-|TRBJ1-2
TGTGCCAGCAGCTACAGACAGGGCGCGCGTGGCTACACCTTC
CASSYRQGARGYTF
>13|TRBD2|TRBV24-1|few|TRBJ2-1
TGTGCCACCAGTGATTTCAAGCGGGAGGATCGGTTCTTC
CATSDFKREDRFF
>14|-|TRBV11-2|-|TRBJ1-4
TGTGCCAGCAGCTTAAGTATGGGGCAGGAAAAACTGTTTTTT
CASSLSMGQEKLFF
>14|-|TRBV10-1|-|TRBJ1-5
TGCGCCACCCAACGGGGCGGCCTGAATCAGCCCCAGCATTTT
CATQRGGLNQPQHF
>17|-|TRBV28|-|TRBJ1-5
TGTGCCAGCAGTTTGAGGGCTGATGGTTATAGCAATCAGCCCCAGCATTTT
CASSLRADGYSNQPQHF
>15|TRBD1|TRBV18|-|TRBJ1-1
TGTGCCAGCTCACCCCGACAGGGGGCGGACACTGAAGCTTTCTTT
CASSPRQGADTEAFF
>14|-|TRBV3-1/TRBV3-2|once|TRBJ1-1
TGTGCCAGCAGCGCGAAGTCAGGAAACACTGAAGCTTTCTTT
CASSAKSGNTEAFF